This T cell receptor beta chain was sequenced in a study of cytomegalovirus exposure and HLA in healthy donors. About this clone itself: Antigen: not known.

Broader study findings: A few CMV-associated chains were confirmed in vitro to be specific for CMV antigens. According to a subsequent analysis, TCR clusters identified in the first cohort showed a tendency to co-occur across the 110 or so validation repertoires. It was 160 or so TCR beta chains that were listed as cytomegalovirus-associated. Most TCR sequences were uncommon, yet certain public TCRs appeared in many donors.

The CDR3 has 14 amino acids. Germline trimming cut 8 bases from V and 3 bases from J; bases unmatched to any gene: 2. Germline V gene data show CDR1 as MGHDK and CDR2 as SYGVNS. The table came from immunoSEQ multiplex PCR; TCRdb's copy has only in-frame clones and leaves some out. The repertoire includes a few hundred thousand clones, about 90% of them detected once, and under 0.4% sits in the top ten. This TCR was sampled from a woman aged 18-35 years in good health and CMV-seronegative. V usage is TRBV25-1 and J usage is TRBJ2-2; TRBD1 matches at 11 bases. Material for sequencing was PBMCs. CDR3 sequence reads: CASGQGADTGELFF. CDR3 bases: TGTGCCAGCGGACAGGGGGCAGACACCGGGGAGCTGTTTTTT.